The rows below give T cell receptor beta chains drawn from one sample of a study of shared clonotypes between healthy human individuals. The data were produced by immunoSEQ multiplex PCR, yet TCRdb's version contains in-frame clones alone and is incomplete. Of 1.5 million to 1.9 million clones in the sample, 95% to 99% are singletons; the top ten hold approximately 0.44%. The sample was naive CD4+ T cells sorted from blood. These receptors originate from a man aged 25 to 40 in good health. Each CDR3 is given with its conserved first and last residue. A D gene is named only where the DNA matches it firmly. Clone size is shown for a subset of rows, as once, few, many or a class of expanded clone.

j_gene: TRBJ2-2; abundance: -; v_gene: TRBV28; d_gene: -; CDR3nt: TGTGCCAGCAGTTTAATGGTTGAACGTGCCGGGGAGCTGTTTTTT; CDR3aa: CASSLMVERAGELFF
j_gene: TRBJ2-3; abundance: -; v_gene: TRBV4-3; d_gene: -; CDR3nt: TGCGCCAGCAGCCAAGAGAGTGGCACAGATACGCAGTATTTT; CDR3aa: CASSQESGTDTQYF
j_gene: TRBJ2-1; abundance: -; v_gene: TRBV2; d_gene: TRBD2; CDR3nt: TGTGCCAGCAGGCGGGAGGTCGATGAGCAGTTCTTC; CDR3aa: CASRREVDEQFF
j_gene: TRBJ2-1; abundance: -; v_gene: TRBV19; d_gene: -; CDR3nt: TGTGCCAGTAGTATAAGCGGTCTAGCGACCTACAATGAGCAGTTCTTC; CDR3aa: CASSISGLATYNEQFF
j_gene: TRBJ2-1; abundance: -; v_gene: TRBV6-5; d_gene: -; CDR3nt: TGTGCCAGCAGCAACCTCGGGGGCCTCAATGAGCAGTTCTTC; CDR3aa: CASSNLGGLNEQFF
j_gene: TRBJ2-3; abundance: -; v_gene: TRBV7-9; d_gene: TRBD1; CDR3nt: TGTGCCAGCAGCCCCGCGGGACAGGGGGCCCAGAACACAGATACGCAGTATTTT; CDR3aa: CASSPAGQGAQNTDTQYF
j_gene: TRBJ1-5; abundance: -; v_gene: TRBV28; d_gene: -; CDR3nt: TGTGCCAGCATGATTTATGTAGGTCAGCCCCAGCATTTT; CDR3aa: CASMIYVGQPQHF
j_gene: TRBJ2-1; abundance: -; v_gene: TRBV30; d_gene: -; CDR3nt: TGTGCCTGGTCCGACGGGGATGAGCAGTTCTTC; CDR3aa: CAWSDGDEQFF
j_gene: TRBJ2-1; abundance: -; v_gene: TRBV5-1; d_gene: TRBD2; CDR3nt: TGCGCCAGCAGCTTGGTCTCTAGCGGGAATGAGCAGTTCTTC; CDR3aa: CASSLVSSGNEQFF
j_gene: TRBJ2-3; abundance: -; v_gene: TRBV28; d_gene: -; CDR3nt: TGTGCCAGCAGTTTGGGGCGGGGAGGTTATACGCAGTATTTT; CDR3aa: CASSLGRGGYTQYF
j_gene: TRBJ2-7; abundance: -; v_gene: TRBV2; d_gene: TRBD2; CDR3nt: TGTGCCAGCAGTCCGATAGCGGGAGTCCCCTACGAGCAGTACTTC; CDR3aa: CASSPIAGVPYEQYF
j_gene: TRBJ2-1; abundance: -; v_gene: TRBV6-5; d_gene: -; CDR3nt: TGTGCCAGCACCACCTTGGGGAATGAGCAGTTCTTC; CDR3aa: CASTTLGNEQFF
j_gene: TRBJ2-7; abundance: -; v_gene: TRBV18; d_gene: -; CDR3nt: TGTGCCAGCTCACCAAGCAGGACAGCGTCCTACGAGCAGTACTTC; CDR3aa: CASSPSRTASYEQYF
j_gene: TRBJ2-7; abundance: -; v_gene: TRBV29-1; d_gene: -; CDR3nt: TGCAGCGCTGGGACCCTCAACTACGAGCAGTACTTC; CDR3aa: CSAGTLNYEQYF
j_gene: TRBJ2-7; abundance: -; v_gene: TRBV14; d_gene: -; CDR3nt: TGTGCCAGCAGCGAGGACCACTACGAGCAGTACTTC; CDR3aa: CASSEDHYEQYF
j_gene: TRBJ2-5; abundance: -; v_gene: TRBV5-1; d_gene: -; CDR3nt: TGCGCCAGCAGCGGGACACTAGAGACCCAGTACTTC; CDR3aa: CASSGTLETQYF
j_gene: TRBJ2-7; abundance: -; v_gene: TRBV10-1; d_gene: TRBD1; CDR3nt: TGCGCCAGCAGTGGTGGACAGGGGGGAAACGAGCAGTACTTC; CDR3aa: CASSGGQGGNEQYF
j_gene: TRBJ1-5; abundance: -; v_gene: TRBV30; d_gene: -; CDR3nt: TGTGCCTGGAGCCAGACTAATCCTGCCCAGCATTTT; CDR3aa: CAWSQTNPAQHF
j_gene: TRBJ2-5; abundance: -; v_gene: TRBV5-1; d_gene: -; CDR3nt: TGCGCCAGCAGCCAACCGGCGGGTATGAAGACCCAGTACTTC; CDR3aa: CASSQPAGMKTQYF
j_gene: TRBJ2-5; abundance: -; v_gene: TRBV7-9; d_gene: -; CDR3nt: TGTGCCAGCAGCTTAGATGGTGAGACCCAGTACTTC; CDR3aa: CASSLDGETQYF
j_gene: TRBJ2-7; abundance: -; v_gene: TRBV4-1; d_gene: TRBD2; CDR3nt: TGCGCCAGCAGCCAGCTAGACCTCGGACTAGCGGGAACCAACGAGCAGTACTTC; CDR3aa: CASSQLDLGLAGTNEQYF
j_gene: TRBJ1-2; abundance: -; v_gene: TRBV6-5; d_gene: -; CDR3nt: TGTGCCAGCAGTTACTCAAGTAGAGGGGGGGATGGCTACACCTTC; CDR3aa: CASSYSSRGGDGYTF
j_gene: TRBJ2-2; abundance: -; v_gene: TRBV6-1; d_gene: TRBD2; CDR3nt: TGTGCCAGCAGTGAAGCGTATTTGGGACTAGCGGGAGAGTACACCGGGGAGCTGTTTTTT; CDR3aa: CASSEAYLGLAGEYTGELFF
j_gene: TRBJ2-1; abundance: -; v_gene: TRBV27; d_gene: TRBD2; CDR3nt: TGTGCCAGCACCCTCAGGGGACTAGCGGAAATCCCTCGGGGGGATGAGCAGTTCTTC; CDR3aa: CASTLRGLAEIPRGDEQFF
j_gene: TRBJ2-1; abundance: -; v_gene: TRBV18; d_gene: TRBD1; CDR3nt: TGTGCCAGCTCACCACAACAGGGGGCATCCTACAATGAGCAGTTCTTC; CDR3aa: CASSPQQGASYNEQFF
j_gene: TRBJ2-5; abundance: -; v_gene: TRBV25-1; d_gene: -; CDR3nt: TGTGCCAGCAGTGACTCTCCGAGAGAGACCCAGTACTTC; CDR3aa: CASSDSPRETQYF
j_gene: TRBJ2-2; abundance: once; v_gene: TRBV7-8; d_gene: TRBD2; CDR3nt: TGTGCCAGCAGCACCGTCCCGGGACTAGCGGGAGGGCCGGGCGGGGAGCTGTTTTTT; CDR3aa: CASSTVPGLAGGPGGELFF
j_gene: TRBJ1-5; abundance: -; v_gene: TRBV27; d_gene: TRBD1; CDR3nt: TGTGCCAGCAGGATAGGGACAGGCCCCTATCAGCCCCAGCATTTT; CDR3aa: CASRIGTGPYQPQHF
j_gene: TRBJ2-6; abundance: -; v_gene: TRBV5-1; d_gene: TRBD2; CDR3nt: TGCGCCAGCAATGGGGGAGGGTCTGGGGCCAACGTCCTGACTTTC; CDR3aa: CASNGGGSGANVLTF
j_gene: TRBJ2-1; abundance: few; v_gene: TRBV25-1; d_gene: -; CDR3nt: TGTGCCAGCACCCCACCGGACAGTCCTGGGAATGAGCAGTTCTTC; CDR3aa: CASTPPDSPGNEQFF
j_gene: TRBJ2-7; abundance: -; v_gene: TRBV4-1; d_gene: -; CDR3nt: TGCGCCAGCAGCCACCCCTTTTCGCGGTACTCCTACGAGCAGTACTTC; CDR3aa: CASSHPFSRYSYEQYF
j_gene: TRBJ2-1; abundance: -; v_gene: TRBV9; d_gene: TRBD1; CDR3nt: TGTGCCAGCAGCCCGCGACAGGGGGCATTGGGTGAGCAGTTCTTC; CDR3aa: CASSPRQGALGEQFF
j_gene: TRBJ2-2; abundance: -; v_gene: TRBV28; d_gene: -; CDR3nt: TGTGCCAGCAGCTTTCTAGCGGCAGGGGACACCGGGGAGCTGTTTTTT; CDR3aa: CASSFLAAGDTGELFF
j_gene: TRBJ2-5; abundance: -; v_gene: TRBV5-1; d_gene: TRBD2; CDR3nt: TGCGCCAGCAGCTTGGCACTAGCGGGAGGGCCGCGAGAGACCCAGTACTTC; CDR3aa: CASSLALAGGPRETQYF
j_gene: TRBJ2-3; abundance: -; v_gene: TRBV7-9; d_gene: TRBD2; CDR3nt: TGTGCCAGCAGCTTAGTTGGACTAGCGGGAGGTCCAGATACGCAGTATTTT; CDR3aa: CASSLVGLAGGPDTQYF
j_gene: TRBJ2-7; abundance: -; v_gene: TRBV7-2; d_gene: -; CDR3nt: TGTGCCAGCAGCTTAGAGTTCTTTTTACAGGGTTTGAACGAGCAGTACTTC; CDR3aa: CASSLEFFLQGLNEQYF
j_gene: TRBJ2-2; abundance: -; v_gene: TRBV25-1; d_gene: -; CDR3nt: TGTGCCAGCAGGCAATCTTCCTCGGGAACTGCAAAAACCGGGGAGCTGTTTTTT; CDR3aa: CASRQSSSGTAKTGELFF
j_gene: TRBJ2-2; abundance: -; v_gene: TRBV27; d_gene: -; CDR3nt: TGTGCCAGCAGTTTAGTAGGGCTGTGGGTGGACACCGGGGAGCTGTTTTTT; CDR3aa: CASSLVGLWVDTGELFF
j_gene: TRBJ1-2; abundance: -; v_gene: TRBV5-1; d_gene: -; CDR3nt: TGCGCCAGCAGCTTGAGCGGGGGAAGCTATGGCTACACCTTC; CDR3aa: CASSLSGGSYGYTF
j_gene: TRBJ2-3; abundance: -; v_gene: TRBV7-8; d_gene: -; CDR3nt: TGTGCCAGCAGCTTAAGGCGAGGGGCGGATACGCAGTATTTT; CDR3aa: CASSLRRGADTQYF
j_gene: TRBJ1-2; abundance: -; v_gene: TRBV5-1; d_gene: TRBD1; CDR3nt: TGCGCCAGCAGCATAACAGGGGGCAACTATGGCTACACCTTC; CDR3aa: CASSITGGNYGYTF
j_gene: TRBJ2-1; abundance: once; v_gene: TRBV11-2; d_gene: TRBD1; CDR3nt: TGTGCCAGCAGCTCAGGGGGTGAGCAGTTCTTC; CDR3aa: CASSSGGEQFF
j_gene: TRBJ2-1; abundance: -; v_gene: TRBV9; d_gene: -; CDR3nt: TGTGCCAGCAGCGTAGTAGGGGACCAATACAATGAGCAGTTCTTC; CDR3aa: CASSVVGDQYNEQFF
j_gene: TRBJ1-5; abundance: -; v_gene: TRBV27; d_gene: TRBD1; CDR3nt: TGTGCCAGCAGTCCCCGCCCTCCGGACAGGGTAAATAGCAATCAGCCCCAGCATTTT; CDR3aa: CASSPRPPDRVNSNQPQHF
j_gene: TRBJ2-3; abundance: -; v_gene: TRBV12-5; d_gene: -; CDR3nt: TGTGCTAGTGGTTTGGTACAGTTCGGACAGAGCACAGATACGCAGTATTTT; CDR3aa: CASGLVQFGQSTDTQYF
j_gene: TRBJ2-1; abundance: -; v_gene: TRBV7-9; d_gene: TRBD2; CDR3nt: TGTGCCAGCAGGCCCTCGAGCGGGAGTTACAATGAGCAGTTCTTC; CDR3aa: CASRPSSGSYNEQFF
j_gene: TRBJ1-4; abundance: -; v_gene: TRBV27; d_gene: -; CDR3nt: TGTGCCAGCAGTCTTCAGGGGACGGCTAATGAAAAACTGTTTTTT; CDR3aa: CASSLQGTANEKLFF
j_gene: TRBJ1-1; abundance: -; v_gene: TRBV4-1; d_gene: -; CDR3nt: TGCGCCAGCAGCCGAGGACACTCAGAAGCTTTCTTT; CDR3aa: CASSRGHSEAFF
j_gene: TRBJ2-1; abundance: few; v_gene: TRBV28; d_gene: TRBD1; CDR3nt: TGTGCCAGCAGGGGGACAGGGGGACGTTACAATGAGCAGTTCTTC; CDR3aa: CASRGTGGRYNEQFF
j_gene: TRBJ2-2; abundance: -; v_gene: TRBV5-1; d_gene: -; CDR3nt: TGCGCCAGCAGCCGAAGCGGCGGGGAGCTGTTTTTT; CDR3aa: CASSRSGGELFF
j_gene: TRBJ2-2; abundance: -; v_gene: TRBV18; d_gene: -; CDR3nt: TGTGCCAGCTCACCACTGGCGCAGGGGCAACACGGGGAGCTGTTTTTT; CDR3aa: CASSPLAQGQHGELFF
j_gene: TRBJ1-1; abundance: -; v_gene: TRBV19; d_gene: -; CDR3nt: TGTGCCAGTAGTACTACGAACACACCGCATCCGAACACTGAAGCTTTCTTT; CDR3aa: CASSTTNTPHPNTEAFF
j_gene: TRBJ2-7; abundance: -; v_gene: TRBV2; d_gene: TRBD1; CDR3nt: TGTGCCAGCAGTCCACTCCAGGGGGTAGTCTACGAGCAGTACTTC; CDR3aa: CASSPLQGVVYEQYF
j_gene: TRBJ2-7; abundance: -; v_gene: TRBV5-1; d_gene: TRBD2; CDR3nt: TGCGCCAGCAGCTTGTCCGCGGGAGGGCCGGCCTACGAGCAGTACTTC; CDR3aa: CASSLSAGGPAYEQYF